Listed here are 20 T cell receptor beta chains from one sample, sequenced in a study of cytotoxic CD8 clonotypes in ibrutinib-treated CLL. Data came from immunoSEQ multiplex PCR; TCRdb stores just in-frame clones and leaves some out. The table records approximately 150,000 clones, 70% to 85% of them present only once. The source material was PBMCs, sampled after 24 months of ibrutinib treatment. The source is a human donor with chronic lymphocytic leukemia.

V is TRBV6-5 and J is TRBJ1-2; the D is unclear. The CDR3 has 13 residues. V dropped 5 bases and J dropped 4 bases, with 11 bases sitting between them. CDR1 and CDR2 from the germline V gene are MNHEY and SVGAGI. This chain's CDR3 is CASSRPETYGYTF. The CDR3 nucleotides read TGTGCCAGCAGTCGACCTGAAACCTATGGCTACACCTTC.

The rearrangement joins TRBV5-1 to TRBJ1-1; D might be TRBD1 (5 bases). Looked up from germline, CDR1 is SGHRS and CDR2 is YFSETQ. V shed 4 bases and J shed 0 bases, with 10 bases lying between them. This CDR3 comprises 14 residues. CDR3 loop: CASSHGTVNTEAFF. CDR3 sequence (DNA): TGCGCCAGCAGCCATGGGACGGTGAACACTGAAGCTTTCTTT.

A word on this clone: Other nucleotide sequences from this sample produce the same CDR3. The V gene is TRBV5-1, the J gene TRBJ2-5; tentatively, D is TRBD2 (6 bases). The germline V gene encodes CDR1 SGHRS and CDR2 YFSETQ. The ends were cut back, 2 bases at V and 1 base at J, with 9 bases in the middle. There are 14 residues in the CDR3. The CDR3, as DNA: TGCGCCAGCAGCTTTGGGGGGACCCAAGAGACCCAGTACTTC. Its translation: CASSFGGTQETQYF.

V usage is TRBV6-1 and J usage is TRBJ1-5; a weak D match, TRBD1 (5 bases). V gave up 5 bases and J gave up 3 bases, with 11 bases separating them. This CDR3 region has 14 residues. Germline loops: CDR1 MNHNS, CDR2 SASEGT. The CDR3 DNA follows: TGTGCCAGCAGTAGAAGACAGACCAATCAGCCCCAGCATTTT. This sequence encodes CASSRRQTNQPQHF.

This chain connects TRBV5-4 to TRBJ2-1; 8 nucleotides agree with TRBD1. The CDR3 has 15 amino acids. J lost 4 bases, V lost 1 base, and 4 bases had no gene match. From germline, CDR1 is SGHNT and CDR2 YYREEE (reference sequence). The CDR3 region has the DNA TGTGCCAGCAGCTTGTCCCGGACAGGGTACAATGAGCAGTTCTTC. Its translation is CASSLSRTGYNEQFF.

The chain carries TRBV29-1 and TRBJ1-2; D may be TRBD1 (5 bases). Germline V gene data show CDR1 as SQVTM and CDR2 as ANQGSEA. Trimming left V 7 bases short and J 0 bases short, with 15 bases between. This CDR3 is 14 amino acids long. CDR3 in DNA: TGCAGCGCCCCCGGCGACAGAACTAACTATGGCTACACCTTC. Translating it yields CSAPGDRTNYGYTF.

CDR3 coding DNA: TGTGCCAGCATCCCGAGAGGCGGGAGAAGAGGCAATGAGCAGTTCTTC. Amino acid sequence: CASIPRGGRRGNEQFF. The chain employs TRBV7-8 and TRBJ2-1; 7 bases fit TRBD2. The CDR3 is 16 residues long. From germline, CDR1 is SGHVS and CDR2 FQNEAQ. Trimming took 7 bases from V and 6 from J; bases not matched to a gene: 15.

The chain uses TRBV23-1 and TRBJ2-7; D unclear. TRBV23-1 is marked as an open reading frame, function uncertain. The CDR3 runs to 14 residues. Trimming took 7 bases from V and 3 from J, leaving 16 bases between them. CDR3 sequence: CASILLGPNYEQYF. In DNA, the CDR3 is TGCGCCAGCATCCTTCTGGGCCCGAACTACGAGCAGTACTTC.

The chain has TRBV2 and TRBJ1-5; tentative D call: TRBD1 (5 bases). Trimming shortened V by 7 bases and J by 3 bases, and 13 bases separated the two germline ends. This CDR3 is built from 14 residues. Germline assignment: CDR1 SNHLY and CDR2 FYNNEI. The CDR3 loop reads CASKGQPPNQPQHF. CDR3 DNA: TGTGCCAGCAAGGGGCAGCCCCCCAATCAGCCCCAGCATTTT.

This chain links TRBV27 with TRBJ1-4; D unresolved. Looked up from germline, CDR1 is MNHEY and CDR2 is SMNVEV (reference sequence). Trimming pared 5 bases from V and 1 base from J, leaving 11 bases between. This CDR3 comprises 15 residues. CDR3 coding DNA: TGTGCCAGCAGTGCGTTGGGGAGAACTAATGAAAAACTGTTTTTT. It codes for CASSALGRTNEKLFF.

This clone was observed once. The junction departs from the called germline gene at one end, perhaps through a read error. The rearrangement joins TRBV11-2 to TRBJ2-7, with TRBD2 identical over 14 bases. Germline V gene sequence: CDR1 SGHAT, CDR2 FQNNGV. The CDR3 totals 14 residues. The CDR3 region is CASSTGLAGGPPIF. The CDR3 nucleotides read TGTGCCAGCAGCACCGGACTAGCGGGAGGCCCCCCTATCTTC.

The J gene is TRBJ1-2, the V gene TRBV15; TRBD1 is a possible D gene (5 bases). V was clipped by 0 bases and J by 6 bases, with 20 bases between them. This CDR3 is built from 17 residues. Germline V gives CDR1 LNHNV, CDR2 YYDKDF (reference sequence). The CDR3 is CATSREPPDTTADGYTF. CDR3 coding DNA: TGTGCCACCAGCAGAGAGCCCCCGGACACGACGGCAGATGGCTACACCTTC.

The CDR3 nucleotides read TGTGCCAGCAGGTCCCGGCGGGGGACCCAGTACTTC. It codes for CASRSRRGTQYF. The V call is TRBV28, the J call TRBJ2-5; TRBD2 might be the D (6 bases). The germline V gene has CDR1 MDHEN and CDR2 SYDVKM. The CDR3 is made up of 12 amino acids. V dropped 6 bases and J dropped 7 bases, with 12 bases sitting between them.

This rearrangement joins TRBV7-2 to TRBJ1-1; TRBD1 matches 7 bases. Germline lookup yields CDR1 SGHTA and CDR2 FQGNSA. The CDR3 has 15 residues. V lost 4 bases and J lost 1; bases outside the gene matches: 6. CDR3 bases: TGTGCCAGCAGCTCCCAGACAGGGAGGAACACTGAAGCTTTCTTT. Its translation: CASSSQTGRNTEAFF.

The chain has TRBV7-9 and TRBJ2-1; 12 nucleotides line up with TRBD2. Losses at the gene ends were 5 bases for V and 4 bases for J; bases not matched to a gene: 0. The CDR3 is 14 residues long. CDR1 is SEHNR and CDR2 is FQNEAQ in the germline V gene (reference sequence). The DNA of the CDR3 is TGTGCCAGCAGCGGGACTAGCGGGTACAATGAGCAGTTCTTC. Protein product: CASSGTSGYNEQFF.

The rearrangement uses TRBV4-3 and TRBJ2-5; a weak D match, TRBD2 (6 bases). TRBJ2-7 matches the DNA end more closely, so the J call is doubtful. Germline CDR1 reads LGHNA; CDR2 reads YSLEER. The CDR3 runs to 14 residues. The chain's CDR3 is CASSQGLESYEQYF. CDR3 sequence (DNA): TGCGCCAGCAGCCAAGGACTAGAAAGCTACGAGCAGTACTTC.

This clone has more than one count but fewer than ten. The chain employs TRBV29-1 and TRBJ2-3, with D possibly being TRBD2 (6 bases). This CDR3 is 15 amino acids long. Germline V gene data show CDR1 as SQVTM and CDR2 as ANQGSEA. V was clipped by 8 bases and J by 2 bases, with 20 bases between them. CDR3 amino acids: CSHRLSGRYTDTQYF. The CDR3 DNA sequence: TGCAGCCACCGACTTAGCGGAAGATACACAGATACGCAGTATTTT.

The rearrangement joins TRBV27 to TRBJ1-5, with 9 bases fitting TRBD1. J lost 7 bases, V lost 7 bases, and 8 bases had no gene match. Germline CDR1 MNHEY, CDR2 SMNVEV (reference sequence). The CDR3 is made up of 14 amino acids. The CDR3 region has the DNA TGTGCCAGCAATTCGCGGACAGGGGTCCAGCCCCAGCATTTT. It yields the protein CASNSRTGVQPQHF.

Written as DNA, the CDR3 is TGTGCCAGCAGTTTAGGGGACAGCAGGCTTGGGCAGTACTTC. This sequence encodes CASSLGDSRLGQYF. The rearrangement links TRBV27 to TRBJ2-7; 7 nucleotides line up with TRBD1. J gave up 9 bases and V 2 bases, and 10 bases lay outside the gene matches. The germline V gene has CDR1 MNHEY and CDR2 SMNVEV (reference sequence). CDR3 length equals 14 residues.

The chain recombines TRBV7-9 with TRBJ2-7, with 7 bases identical to TRBD2. V was clipped by 5 bases and J by 2 bases; unmatched bases: 12. This CDR3 is built from 16 residues. Germline CDR1 reads SEHNR; CDR2 reads FQNEAQ (reference sequence). CDR3: CASSVRAGLRTYEQYF. In DNA, the CDR3 is TGTGCCAGCAGCGTTAGAGCGGGGCTCCGGACCTACGAGCAGTACTTC.